Shown below are 24 T cell receptor beta chains from a single sample sequenced in a study of T cells in localized non-small cell lung cancer. Sequenced by immunoSEQ multiplex PCR; TCRdb stores in-frame clones only, minus some. The sample carries 13,000 or so clones, about 86% recorded once. The sequences come from peripheral blood, collected before any cancer treatment. These receptors were obtained from a male donor aged 60 or over with stage III lung adenocarcinoma.

The chain joins TRBV5-6 to TRBJ1-4; 9 bases are a match to TRBD1. After removal of 3 bases from V and 6 bases from J, the junction contained 3 bases not matched to a gene. This CDR3 has 14 residues. Per the germline V gene, CDR1 is SGHDT and CDR2 is YYEEEE. CDR3 protein: CASSSGTGYEKLFF. The CDR3 DNA follows: TGTGCCAGCAGCTCCGGGACAGGGTATGAAAAACTGTTTTTT.

The rearrangement uses TRBV4-2 and TRBJ2-1; TRBD1 matches at 7 bases. The CDR3 is 14 amino acids. The germline V gene encodes CDR1 LGHNA and CDR2 YNFKEQ. Trimming took 1 base from V and 6 from J; bases not matched to a gene: 3. The chain's CDR3 is CASSQGNRGNEQFF. CDR3 nucleotide sequence: TGTGCCAGCAGCCAAGGTAACAGGGGCAATGAGCAGTTCTTC.

J is TRBJ2-3 and V is TRBV19, with D unresolved. The V end was cut by 3 bases, the J end by 8 bases, with 15 bases between. CDR1 and CDR2 (germline): LNHDA, SQIVND (reference sequence). This CDR3 has 14 amino acids. The CDR3 loop is CASSMVTEASTQYF. The CDR3 nucleotides are TGTGCCAGTAGTATGGTGACGGAAGCCAGTACGCAGTATTTT.

The V call is TRBV7-9, the J call TRBJ1-1, with 9 bases lining up with TRBD1. The junction had 18 bases not matched to a gene; V was cut back by 5 bases and J by 5 bases. Per germline, CDR1 SEHNR and CDR2 FQNEAQ (reference sequence). The CDR3 is 18 amino acids. Here the CDR3 reads CASSGTGMGVSLRTEAFF. Written as DNA, the CDR3 is TGTGCCAGCAGCGGGACAGGGATGGGGGTTTCCTTGCGGACTGAAGCTTTCTTT.

The chain recombines TRBV27 with TRBJ2-7; tentatively, D is TRBD1 or TRBD2 (6 bases each). The germline CDR1 and CDR2 sequences are MNHEY and SMNVEV (reference sequence). The V end lost 3 bases, the J end lost 9 bases, and 18 bases lay between the germline ends. The CDR3 loop spans 14 amino acids. This chain's CDR3 is CASSFGGPGPGQYF. The CDR3 bases are TGTGCCAGCAGTTTTGGGGGGCCGGGCCCGGGGCAGTACTTC.

V gene TRBV7-2 combines with J gene TRBJ2-3; TRBD2 agrees at 8 bases. V lost 2 bases, J lost 6 bases, and 10 bases stayed unmatched. The CDR3 has 16 amino acids. Germline V gene data show CDR1 as SGHTA and CDR2 as FQGNSA. The CDR3 DNA reads as TGTGCCAGCAGCTTAAATACGGGAGGGTCCGGGGATACGCAGTATTTT. It encodes CASSLNTGGSGDTQYF.

J is TRBJ2-2 and V is TRBV5-4; 7 bases agree with TRBD2. The CDR3 sequence is 18 residues long. Germline V gives CDR1 SGHNT, CDR2 YYREEE (reference sequence). V shed 0 bases and J 0 bases; nucleotides not matched to a gene: 8. The CDR3 loop is CASSLGPGLAANTGELFF. The CDR3 bases are TGTGCCAGCAGCTTGGGCCCGGGGCTAGCGGCGAACACCGGGGAGCTGTTTTTT.

V gene TRBV7-8 combines with J gene TRBJ2-1, with 9 bases fitting TRBD2. Germline CDR1 is SGHVS and CDR2 is FQNEAQ. This CDR3 is built from 14 residues. V lost 6 bases to trimming and J lost 4 bases; unmatched junction nucleotides: 4. The CDR3 is CASRTSGSYNEQFF. The CDR3 coding sequence is TGTGCCAGCAGGACTAGCGGATCTTACAATGAGCAGTTCTTC.

J is TRBJ1-5 and V is TRBV6-5, with a weak D call TRBD1 (6 bases). V lost 5 bases and J 4 bases, leaving 12 bases between the germline ends. CDR3 length: 14 amino acids. Per germline, CDR1 MNHEY and CDR2 SVGAGI. The CDR3 DNA reads as TGTGCCAGCAGTCCGGGACAACGAAATCAGCCCCAGCATTTT. Protein product: CASSPGQRNQPQHF.

The J gene is TRBJ1-2, the V gene TRBV4-2; 7 nucleotides line up with TRBD1. The junction had 2 bases not matched to a gene; V was cut back by 0 bases and J by 4 bases. The CDR3 covers 14 residues. The V gene's germline CDR1 is LGHNA and CDR2 YNFKEQ. As DNA, the CDR3 is TGTGCCAGCAGCCAAGACAGGGGGACCTATGGCTACACCTTC. It is translated as CASSQDRGTYGYTF.

In this sample, this clone turned up a few times. V usage is TRBV29-1 and J usage is TRBJ1-1; the D is unclear. The CDR3 is made up of 13 amino acids. CDR1 is SQVTM, CDR2 ANQGSEA, per germline. V was cut by 4 bases and J by 2 bases, with 11 bases left in between. CDR3 residues: CSVAVGTNTEAFF. CDR3 coding DNA: TGCAGCGTTGCTGTGGGTACCAACACTGAAGCTTTCTTT.

This clone appeared a few times. This CDR3 reads CASRLTGTSGIEQYF. For the CDR3, the DNA is TGTGCCAGCAGGCTTACCGGGACTAGCGGCATTGAGCAGTACTTC. V and J are TRBV6-1 and TRBJ2-7; 11 bases agree with TRBD2. With V trimmed by 6 bases and J by 7 bases, 11 bases remained unmatched. CDR1 and CDR2 from the germline V gene are MNHNS and SASEGT. The CDR3 is 15 amino acids.

This clone was found once. The chain is built from TRBV7-9 and TRBJ1-1; unclear D gene. Per germline, CDR1 SEHNR and CDR2 FQNEAQ (reference sequence). The CDR3 extends over 15 amino acids. The germline V and J ends were trimmed by 3 bases and 2 bases, with 13 bases remaining between them. For the CDR3, the DNA is TGTGCCAGCAGCTTCTCTCACGGGAGAAACACTGAAGCTTTCTTT. Its protein is CASSFSHGRNTEAFF.

This clone has just a few counts. This chain connects TRBV9 to TRBJ1-1, with D possibly matching TRBD1 (5 bases). Trimming shortened V by 4 bases and J by 0 bases, and 13 bases separated the two germline ends. The CDR3 is 15 residues long. Germline CDR1 is SGDLS and CDR2 is YYNGEE. For the CDR3, the DNA is TGTGCCAGCAGCAAGCGGACACTTATGAACACTGAAGCTTTCTTT. Encoded protein: CASSKRTLMNTEAFF.

V usage is TRBV23-1 and J usage is TRBJ2-7; D ambiguous. TRBV23-1 is an ORF, with its function uncertain. V was clipped by 2 bases and J by 3 bases, with 11 bases between them. CDR3 size: 14 residues. This CDR3 reads CASSQGIDLYEQYF. CDR3 DNA: TGCGCCAGCAGTCAAGGGATAGACCTCTACGAGCAGTACTTC.

The chain links TRBV5-1 to TRBJ1-4; D remains unclear. Trimming took 0 bases from V and 4 from J, leaving 7 bases between them. Germline CDR1 reads SGHRS; CDR2 reads YFSETQ. CDR3 length: 14 amino acids. CDR3 in amino acids: CASSLEGNNEKLFF. DNA of the CDR3: TGCGCCAGCAGCTTGGAAGGGAATAATGAAAAACTGTTTTTT.

The chain has TRBV14 and TRBJ2-7; the D is unclear. The CDR3 extends over 15 amino acids. Germline V CDR1 and CDR2: SGHDN, FVKESK. V was shortened by 4 bases and J by 4 bases, with 17 bases between the two germline ends. CDR3: CASSRRATPFYEQYF. The CDR3 DNA is TGTGCCAGCAGCCGTCGGGCCACCCCTTTTTACGAGCAGTACTTC.

The chain combines TRBV5-4 with TRBJ1-1; D is perhaps TRBD1 (5 bases). The germline V gene has CDR1 SGHNT and CDR2 YYREEE (reference sequence). The V end lost 4 bases, the J end lost 3 bases, and 13 bases lay between the germline ends. This CDR3 is built from 14 residues. CDR3 in DNA: TGTGCCAGCAGCCCCCGGACATCCTACACTGAAGCTTTCTTT. It is translated as CASSPRTSYTEAFF.

The rearrangement joins TRBV6-5 to TRBJ2-5; D remains unclear. CDR3 length: 15 amino acids. V shed 6 bases and J shed 5 bases, with 19 bases lying between them. Germline assignment: CDR1 MNHEY and CDR2 SVGAGI. CDR3 sequence reads: CASSPGPQARETQYF. The CDR3 DNA sequence: TGTGCCAGCAGCCCCGGACCCCAGGCCCGGGAGACCCAGTACTTC.

V usage is TRBV11-2 and J usage is TRBJ2-4, with a possible D match to TRBD2 (6 bases). The CDR3 spans 16 residues. Germline V CDR1 and CDR2: SGHAT, FQNNGV. Deletions cut 1 base from V and 0 bases from J, with 10 bases between. This chain's CDR3 is CASSLGGGVAKNIQYF. In DNA form, the CDR3 reads TGTGCCAGCAGCTTAGGGGGCGGGGTAGCCAAAAACATTCAGTACTTC.

The chain carries TRBV12-1 and TRBJ2-1; the table's D gene call, TRBD2, was not cross checked with the DNA. TRBV12-1 counts as a pseudogene. The CDR3 length is 12 residues. In nucleotides, the CDR3 is TGTGCCAGCAGCACGGGGGGCAATGAGCAGTTCTTC. Translating it yields CASSTGGNEQFF.

CDR3 in amino acids: CASSTRTSGSTDTQYF. In DNA form, the CDR3 reads TGCGCCAGCAGCACGAGGACTAGCGGGAGCACAGATACGCAGTATTTT. The rearrangement links TRBV5-1 to TRBJ2-3, with 11 bases matching TRBD2. Looked up from germline, CDR1 is SGHRS and CDR2 is YFSETQ. V lost 4 bases, J lost 0 bases, and 4 bases stayed unmatched. This CDR3 has 16 amino acids.

The J gene is TRBJ2-7, the V gene TRBV6-5, with TRBD2 matching over 11 bases. The V segment lost 4 bases and the J segment 1 base; nucleotides outside the gene matches: 3. This CDR3 has 15 residues. Germline V CDR1 and CDR2: MNHEY, SVGAGI. DNA for the CDR3: TGTGCCAGCAGTTTAACTAGCGGGAGTTCCTACGAGCAGTACTTC. The encoded protein is CASSLTSGSSYEQYF.

The chain uses TRBV20-1 and TRBJ1-2; possible D gene TRBD1, 5 bases. This CDR3 is built from 11 residues. Germline CDR1 reads DFQATT; CDR2 reads SNEGSKA (reference sequence). Trimming took off 8 bases at V and 1 base at J, with 8 bases between the two ends. The CDR3 bases are TGCAGTTGTCAGGGTAACTATGGCTACACCTTC. It encodes CSCQGNYGYTF.